This T cell receptor (beta chain) stems from a study of CD8+ T cells in alopecia areata. Across the whole study: Donor skin was harvested from roughly 6-13-month-old C3H/HeJ mice with spontaneous alopecia and grafted onto roughly 6-10-week-old female C3H/HeJ recipients.

Worth noting for this clone: Gene names are mouse gene names.

After isolation, RNA underwent reverse transcription to generate cDNA as the sequencing template. Libraries were prepared by immunoSEQ multiplex PCR; TCRdb keeps only in-frame clonotypes and omits some of them. The profile covers around 300,000 clones, none occurring a single time. Cell sorting was performed on pooled cutaneous lymph node cells with CD4, CD8alpha, NKG2D, NKG2ACE and other markers. The receptor's source is a C3H/HeJ mouse with alopecia areata. The mice in this strain carry MHC haplotype H2-k. Sequences were obtained from CD4+ T cells sorted from a lymph node.

CDR3 bases read: TGTGCCAGCAGTGAGGGGACTGGGGGGGATGAC. It is translated as CASSEGTGGDD. The complete CDR3 sequence is CASSEGTGGDDTQYF. This chain joins TRBV13-3 and TRBJ2-5; 13 nucleotides match TRBD2. The observed sequence ends 4 residues before the CDR3 terminus, with the missing tail filled in from the germline J gene. Germline V gene sequence: CDR1 NNHDY, CDR2 SYVADS. This CDR3 spans 15 amino acids.